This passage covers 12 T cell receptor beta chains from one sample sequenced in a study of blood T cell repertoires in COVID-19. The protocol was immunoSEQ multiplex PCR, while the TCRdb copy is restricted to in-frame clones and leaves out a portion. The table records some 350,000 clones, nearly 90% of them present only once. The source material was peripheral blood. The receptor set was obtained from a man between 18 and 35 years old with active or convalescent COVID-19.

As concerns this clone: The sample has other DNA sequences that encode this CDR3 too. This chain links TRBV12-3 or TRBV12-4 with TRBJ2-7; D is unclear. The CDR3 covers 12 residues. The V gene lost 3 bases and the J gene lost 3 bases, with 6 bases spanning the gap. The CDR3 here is CASSFGRYEQYF. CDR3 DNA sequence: TGTGCCAGCAGTTTTGGGCGCTACGAGCAGTACTTC.

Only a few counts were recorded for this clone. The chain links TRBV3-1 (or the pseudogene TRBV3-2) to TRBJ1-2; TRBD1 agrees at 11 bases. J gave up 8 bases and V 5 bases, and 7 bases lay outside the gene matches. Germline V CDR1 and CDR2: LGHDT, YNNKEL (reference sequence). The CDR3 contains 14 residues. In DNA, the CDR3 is TGTGCCAGCAGCTCACGGACAGGGGGCGCGGGCTACACCTTC. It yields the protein CASSSRTGGAGYTF.

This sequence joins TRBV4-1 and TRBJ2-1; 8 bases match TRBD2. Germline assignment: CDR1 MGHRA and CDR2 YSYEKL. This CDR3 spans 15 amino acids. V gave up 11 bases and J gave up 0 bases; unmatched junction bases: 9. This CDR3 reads CAGVSRGDSYNEQFF. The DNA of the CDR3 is TGCGCCGGGGTCTCGCGGGGGGACTCCTACAATGAGCAGTTCTTC.

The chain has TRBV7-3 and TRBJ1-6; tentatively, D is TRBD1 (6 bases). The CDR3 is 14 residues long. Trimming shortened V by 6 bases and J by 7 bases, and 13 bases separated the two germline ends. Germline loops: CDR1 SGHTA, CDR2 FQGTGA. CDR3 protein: CASSSGQSNSPLHF. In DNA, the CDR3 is TGTGCCAGCAGTTCTGGACAGAGCAATTCACCCCTCCACTTT.

The chain's CDR3 is CASSLDRKAHGELFF. The CDR3 coding sequence is TGTGCCAGCAGCTTGGACAGGAAGGCGCATGGGGAGCTGTTTTTT. The chain recombines TRBV7-9 with TRBJ2-2; TRBD1 matches at 7 bases. The CDR3 runs 15 residues. Trimming removed 3 bases from V and 8 bases from J; junction bases left unmatched: 9. Germline V CDR1 and CDR2: SEHNR, FQNEAQ (reference sequence).

The chain's CDR3 is CASSLTTGGVGYTF. CDR3 sequence (DNA): TGTGCCAGCAGCTTAACCACAGGGGGCGTGGGCTACACCTTC. The J gene is TRBJ1-2, the V gene TRBV11-1, with TRBD1 identical over 9 bases. The germline V gene has CDR1 SGHAT and CDR2 FQDESV (reference sequence). The CDR3 is 14 residues long. V dropped 2 bases and J dropped 8; count of bases not matched to a gene: 6.

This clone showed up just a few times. The CDR3 coding sequence is TGCGCCAGCAGCCAACTACTTGGACACCTAACAATCTATGGCTACACCTTC. Residues: CASSQLLGHLTIYGYTF. This rearrangement joins TRBV4-3 to TRBJ1-2, with D perhaps matching TRBD1 (5 bases). Trimming pared 2 bases from V and 4 bases from J, leaving 20 bases between. CDR3 length equals 17 residues. The V gene's germline CDR1 is LGHNA and CDR2 YSLEER.

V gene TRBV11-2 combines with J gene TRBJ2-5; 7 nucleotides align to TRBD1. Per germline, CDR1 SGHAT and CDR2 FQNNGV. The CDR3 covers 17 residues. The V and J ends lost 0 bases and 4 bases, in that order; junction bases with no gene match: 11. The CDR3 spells CASSLDQGVVPRETQYF. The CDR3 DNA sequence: TGTGCCAGCAGCTTAGATCAGGGGGTGGTACCAAGAGAGACCCAGTACTTC.

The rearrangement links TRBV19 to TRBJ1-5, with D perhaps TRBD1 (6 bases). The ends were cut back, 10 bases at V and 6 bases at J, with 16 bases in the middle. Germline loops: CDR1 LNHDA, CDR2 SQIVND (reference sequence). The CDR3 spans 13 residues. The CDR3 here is CANSPTGAQPQHF. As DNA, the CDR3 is TGTGCCAACTCGCCGACAGGCGCTCAGCCCCAGCATTTT. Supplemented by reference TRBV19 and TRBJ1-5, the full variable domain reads DGGITQSPKYLFRKEGQNVTLSCEQNLNHDAMYWYRQDPGQGLRLIYYSQIVNDFQKGDIAEGYSVSREKKESFPLTVTSAQKNPTAFYLCANSPTGAQPQHFGDGTRLSIL.

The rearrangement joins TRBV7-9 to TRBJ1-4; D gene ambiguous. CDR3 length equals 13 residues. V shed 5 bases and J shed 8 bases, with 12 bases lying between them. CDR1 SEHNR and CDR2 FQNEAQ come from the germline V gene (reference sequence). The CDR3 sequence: CASSPQVAEKLFF. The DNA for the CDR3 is TGTGCCAGCAGCCCTCAGGTCGCGGAAAAACTGTTTTTT.

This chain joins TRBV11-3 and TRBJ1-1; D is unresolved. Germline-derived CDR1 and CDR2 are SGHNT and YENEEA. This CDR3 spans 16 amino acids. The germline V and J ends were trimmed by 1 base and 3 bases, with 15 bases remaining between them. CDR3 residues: CASSLGAGLQDTEAFF. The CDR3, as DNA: TGTGCCAGCAGCTTAGGGGCAGGCCTCCAGGACACTGAAGCTTTCTTT.

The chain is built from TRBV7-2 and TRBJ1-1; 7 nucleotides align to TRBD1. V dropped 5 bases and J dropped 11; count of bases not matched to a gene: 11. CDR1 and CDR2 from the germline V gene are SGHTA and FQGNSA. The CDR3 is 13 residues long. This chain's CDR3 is CASSNGQVLAAFF. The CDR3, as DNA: TGTGCCAGCAGCAACGGACAGGTCCTCGCGGCTTTCTTT.